The 10 T cell receptor beta chains below were found in one sample sequenced in a study of shared clonotypes between healthy human individuals. Data came from immunoSEQ multiplex PCR; TCRdb stores just in-frame clones and leaves some out. The sample yields approximately 2.5 million clones, roughly 93% seen once. Source material: naive CD4+ T cells from PBMCs. The subset here: CD45RA+ positively selected. The receptors originated from a man aged 18 to 29 in good health. Some clones in this sample may be carry-over from other donors' samples.

J is TRBJ2-2 and V is TRBV15; D possibly uses TRBD1 or TRBD2 (6 bases each). The germline CDR1 and CDR2 sequences are LNHNV and YYDKDF (reference sequence). The V gene lost 0 bases and the J gene lost 4 bases, with 18 bases spanning the gap. There are 18 residues in the CDR3. CDR3 in amino acids: CATSRDRGTWVSTGELFF. The DNA for the CDR3 is TGTGCCACCAGCAGAGATAGGGGGACTTGGGTCAGCACCGGGGAGCTGTTTTTT. The complete variable domain, with remaining parts taken from reference TRBV15 and TRBJ2-2, reads DAMVIQNPRYQVTQFGKPVTLSCSQTLNHNVMYWYQQKSSQAPKLLFHYYDKDFNNEADTPDNFQSRRPNTSFCFLDIRSPGLGDTAMYLCATSRDRGTWVSTGELFFGEGSRLTVL.

The genes are TRBV2 and TRBJ2-5; possibly TRBD1 or TRBD2 for D (5 bases each). The CDR3 has 13 amino acids. V dropped 6 bases and J dropped 14 bases, with 22 bases sitting between them. Per germline, CDR1 SNHLY and CDR2 FYNNEI. The CDR3 here is CASRPRGITSAYF. CDR3 sequence (DNA): TGTGCCAGCAGGCCTCGGGGCATCACTTCGGCTTACTTC.

Note on this clone: The sample has other DNA sequences that encode this CDR3 too. The genes are TRBV18 and TRBJ2-3; unclear D gene. The CDR3 has 12 amino acids. CDR1 is KGHSH, CDR2 LQKENI, per germline. Trimming took 3 bases from V and 5 from J, leaving 6 bases between them. The CDR3 spells CASSPLGDTQYF. The CDR3 bases are TGTGCCAGCTCACCCTTAGGAGATACGCAGTATTTT. The variable domain in full, with the rest retrieved from reference TRBV18 and TRBJ2-3, is NAGVMQNPRHLVRRRGQEARLRCSPMKGHSHVYWYRQLPEEGLKFMVYLQKENIIDESGMPKERFSAEFPKEGPSILRIQQVVRGDSAAYFCASSPLGDTQYFGPGTRLTVL.

The rearrangement joins TRBV18 to TRBJ1-2; D perhaps matches TRBD1 (5 bases). V was pared by 2 bases and J by 7 bases, with 14 bases between. Germline CDR1 and CDR2: KGHSH and LQKENI. The CDR3 length is 14 residues. The CDR3 loop is CASSPGAPRGGYTF. The CDR3 region has the DNA TGTGCCAGCTCACCAGGGGCTCCTCGGGGTGGCTACACCTTC.

V usage is TRBV7-7 and J usage is TRBJ2-1; D not certain. CDR3 length equals 13 residues. V was clipped by 2 bases and J by 8 bases, with 10 bases between them. Per the germline V gene, CDR1 is SSHAT and CDR2 is FNYEAQ (reference sequence). DNA of the CDR3: TGTGCCAGCAGCTTAAGTCGGTGGGATGAGCAGTTCTTC. This gives the protein CASSLSRWDEQFF.

The chain has TRBV7-9 and TRBJ2-7; 10 nucleotides agree with TRBD1. CDR3 size: 14 residues. CDR1 and CDR2 from the germline V gene are SEHNR and FQNEAQ (reference sequence). V gave up 1 base and J gave up 5 bases; unmatched junction bases: 2. CDR3 loop: CASSLGQGAHEQYF. In DNA form, the CDR3 reads TGTGCCAGCAGCTTAGGACAGGGGGCCCACGAGCAGTACTTC.

Here the CDR3 DNA reads TGTGCCAGCAGCTCATATAGACTGAGCTCTGGAAACACCATATATTTT. Translation gives CASSSYRLSSGNTIYF. V is TRBV7-9 and J is TRBJ1-3; D is ambiguous. The germline V gene encodes CDR1 SEHNR and CDR2 FQNEAQ (reference sequence). This CDR3 is 16 amino acids long. V was pared by 4 bases and J by 0 bases, with 13 bases between.

The chain is built from TRBV5-4 and TRBJ2-3, with D possibly being TRBD2 (5 bases). CDR1 is SGHNT and CDR2 is YYREEE in the germline V gene (reference sequence). V was trimmed by 6 bases and J by 6 bases, leaving 20 bases between them. This CDR3 contains 15 residues. The CDR3 coding sequence is TGTGCCAGCACCTTTGGGAAGCGGCCCCTGGATACGCAGTATTTT. The encoded protein is CASTFGKRPLDTQYF.

The chain recombines TRBV2 with TRBJ2-5; D is perhaps TRBD2 (5 bases). This CDR3 region has 15 residues. The germline V gene encodes CDR1 SNHLY and CDR2 FYNNEI. V lost 6 bases and J 5 bases, leaving 19 bases between the germline ends. The CDR3 sequence is CASRPTRTYGETQYF. CDR3 coding DNA: TGTGCCAGCAGACCTACTAGGACCTACGGGGAGACCCAGTACTTC.

Comment on this clone: The same CDR3 is also encoded by other DNA sequences in this sample. This sequence joins TRBV18 and TRBJ1-1; the D is unclear. The ends were cut back, 2 bases at V and 0 bases at J, with 7 bases in the middle. This CDR3 is built from 14 residues. Germline V gene data show CDR1 as KGHSH and CDR2 as LQKENI. CDR3 in amino acids: CASSPAGMNTEAFF. Here the CDR3 DNA reads TGTGCCAGCTCACCAGCGGGAATGAACACTGAAGCTTTCTTT.